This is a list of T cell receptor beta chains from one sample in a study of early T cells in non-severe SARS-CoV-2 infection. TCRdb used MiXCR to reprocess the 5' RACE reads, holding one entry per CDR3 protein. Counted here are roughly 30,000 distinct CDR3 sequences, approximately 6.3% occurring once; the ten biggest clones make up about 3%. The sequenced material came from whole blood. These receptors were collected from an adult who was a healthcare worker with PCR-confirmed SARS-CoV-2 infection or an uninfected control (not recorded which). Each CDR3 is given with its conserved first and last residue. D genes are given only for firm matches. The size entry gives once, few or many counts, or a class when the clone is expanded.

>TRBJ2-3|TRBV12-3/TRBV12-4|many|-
CASSWGLTDTQYF
TGTGCCAGCAGTTGGGGGCTCACAGATACGCAGTATTTT
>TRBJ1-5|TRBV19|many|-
CASSILGGNQPQHF
TGTGCCAGTAGTATACTAGGGGGTAATCAGCCCCAGCATTTT
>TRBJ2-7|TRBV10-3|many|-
CAISEKAYEQYF
TGTGCCATCAGTGAGAAGGCCTACGAGCAGTACTTC
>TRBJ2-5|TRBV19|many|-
CASTSSGTFVQETQYF
TGTGCCAGTACCTCATCGGGGACATTCGTACAAGAGACCCAGTACTTC
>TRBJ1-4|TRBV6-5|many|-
CASSGPPLLGGRKKLFF
TGTGCCAGCAGTGGACCCCCGCTCTTGGGGGGGCGGAAAAAACTGTTTTTT
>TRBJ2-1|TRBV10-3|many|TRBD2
CAISAGLAGGYYEQFF
TGTGCCATCAGTGCCGGACTAGCGGGAGGGTACTATGAGCAGTTCTTC
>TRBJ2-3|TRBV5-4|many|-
CASSIGDTQYF
TGTGCCAGCAGCATTGGAGATACGCAGTATTTT
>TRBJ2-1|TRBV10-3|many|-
CAISGDSYNEQFF
TGTGCCATCAGTGGCGACAGCTACAATGAGCAGTTCTTC
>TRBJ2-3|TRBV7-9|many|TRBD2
CASSQRLAGAGDTQYF
TGTGCCAGCAGTCAAAGACTAGCGGGAGCGGGAGATACGCAGTATTTT
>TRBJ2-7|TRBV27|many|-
CASSLFGRGVTYEQYF
TGTGCCAGCAGTTTATTTGGCAGGGGTGTTACCTACGAGCAGTACTTC